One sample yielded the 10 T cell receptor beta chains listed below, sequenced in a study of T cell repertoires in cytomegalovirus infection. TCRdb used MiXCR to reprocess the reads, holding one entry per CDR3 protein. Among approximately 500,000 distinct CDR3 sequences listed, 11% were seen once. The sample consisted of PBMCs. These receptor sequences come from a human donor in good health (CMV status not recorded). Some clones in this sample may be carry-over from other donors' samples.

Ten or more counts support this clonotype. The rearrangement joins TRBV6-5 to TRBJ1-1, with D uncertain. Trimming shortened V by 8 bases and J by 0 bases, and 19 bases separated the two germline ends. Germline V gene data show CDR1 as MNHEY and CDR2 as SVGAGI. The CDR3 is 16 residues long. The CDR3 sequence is CASCRIVGYMNTEAFF. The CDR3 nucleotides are TGTGCCAGCTGCCGAATAGTAGGGTACATGAACACTGAAGCTTTCTTT.

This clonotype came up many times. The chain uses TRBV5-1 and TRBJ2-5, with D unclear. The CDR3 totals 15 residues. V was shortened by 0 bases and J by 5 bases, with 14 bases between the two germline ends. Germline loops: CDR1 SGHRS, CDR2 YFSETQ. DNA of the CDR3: TGCGCCAGCAGCTTGGTGGCACAGCTGGACGAGACCCAGTACTTC. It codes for CASSLVAQLDETQYF.

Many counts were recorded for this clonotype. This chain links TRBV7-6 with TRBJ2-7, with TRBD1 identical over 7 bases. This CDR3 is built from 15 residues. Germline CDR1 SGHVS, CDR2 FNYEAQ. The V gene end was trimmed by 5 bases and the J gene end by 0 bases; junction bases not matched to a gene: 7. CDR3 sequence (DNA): TGTGCCAGCAGCCTAGGGGGCGGAAGCTCCTACGAGCAGTACTTC. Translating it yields CASSLGGGSSYEQYF.

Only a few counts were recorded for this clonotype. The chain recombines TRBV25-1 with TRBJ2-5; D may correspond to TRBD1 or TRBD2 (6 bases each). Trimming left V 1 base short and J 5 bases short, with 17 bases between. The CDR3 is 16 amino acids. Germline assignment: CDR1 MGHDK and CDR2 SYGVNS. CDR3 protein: CASSESPGASGETQYF. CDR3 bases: TGTGCCAGCAGTGAATCCCCGGGGGCCTCGGGGGAGACCCAGTACTTC. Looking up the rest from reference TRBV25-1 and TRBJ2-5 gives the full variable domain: EADIYQTPRYLVIGTGKKITLECSQTMGHDKMYWYQQDPGMELHLIHYSYGVNSTEKGDLSSESTVSRIRTEHFPLTLESARPSHTSQYLCASSESPGASGETQYFGPGTRLLVL.

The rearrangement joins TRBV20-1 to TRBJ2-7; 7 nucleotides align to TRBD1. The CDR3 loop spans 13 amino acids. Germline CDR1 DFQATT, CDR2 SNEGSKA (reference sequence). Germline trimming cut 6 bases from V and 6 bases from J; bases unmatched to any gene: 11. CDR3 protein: CSALRQGVSEQYF. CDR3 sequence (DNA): TGCAGTGCCCTCCGACAGGGAGTTTCCGAGCAGTACTTC.

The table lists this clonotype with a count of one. The CDR3 loop is CASSYYSPGSPRPGQWLRSCGYTF. In nucleotides, the CDR3 is TGCGCCAGCAGTTACTATTCGCCCGGGTCCCCCCGCCCGGGACAATGGCTGAGATCGTGTGGCTACACCTTC. This chain connects TRBV5-1 to TRBJ1-2; weak D call: TRBD1 (6 bases). Trimming took 5 bases from V and 7 from J, leaving 48 bases between them. CDR1 SGHRS and CDR2 YFSETQ come from the germline V gene. This CDR3 spans 24 amino acids.

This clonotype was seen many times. As DNA, the CDR3 is TGTGCCAGCAGCTTAAGGACATCGAACACCGGGGAGCTGTTTTTT. Translating gives CASSLRTSNTGELFF. This chain joins TRBV7-8 and TRBJ2-2; D is perhaps TRBD1 (5 bases). Trimming left V 2 bases short and J 0 bases short, with 7 bases between. Germline V gene lookup returns CDR1 SGHVS and CDR2 FQNEAQ. The CDR3 has 15 residues.

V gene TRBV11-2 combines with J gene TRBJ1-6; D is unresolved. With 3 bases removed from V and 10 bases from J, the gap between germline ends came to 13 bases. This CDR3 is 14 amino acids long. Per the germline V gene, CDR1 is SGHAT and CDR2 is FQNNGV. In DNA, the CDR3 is TGTGCCAGCAGCTTTGAAAGGGAGCGGTCACCCCTCCACTTT. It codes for CASSFERERSPLHF.

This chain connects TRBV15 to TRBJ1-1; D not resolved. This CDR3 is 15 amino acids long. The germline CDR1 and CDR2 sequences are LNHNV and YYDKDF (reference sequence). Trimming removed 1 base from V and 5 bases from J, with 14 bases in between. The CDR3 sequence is CATSRVPVAVTEAFF. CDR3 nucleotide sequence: TGTGCCACCAGCAGAGTCCCGGTGGCGGTGACTGAAGCTTTCTTT.

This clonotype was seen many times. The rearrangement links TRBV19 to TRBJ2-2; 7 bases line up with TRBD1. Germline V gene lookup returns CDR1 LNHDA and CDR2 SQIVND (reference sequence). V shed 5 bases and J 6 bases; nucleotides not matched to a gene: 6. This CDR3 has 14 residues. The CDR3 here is CASSGETGAGELFF. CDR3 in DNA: TGTGCCAGTAGTGGGGAAACAGGGGCCGGGGAGCTGTTTTTT.